The 21 T cell receptor beta chains below all came from one sample that was sequenced in a study of control samples from healthy donors and cancer patients. Measured with immunoSEQ multiplex PCR; TCRdb has only the in-frame clones, and not every one. The sample lists fewer than 200,000 clones, approximately 92% occurring once. Sequences were obtained from blood. These receptor sequences come from a man aged 18 to 30 in good health.

J is TRBJ2-3 and V is TRBV5-5; no firm D call. CDR3 size: 16 residues. CDR1 is SGHKS, CDR2 YYEKEE, per germline (reference sequence). The V end was cut by 7 bases, the J end by 0 bases, with 18 bases between. CDR3 region: CASDRQRQISTDTQYF. Written as DNA, the CDR3 is TGTGCCAGCGATAGACAAAGGCAGATTAGCACAGATACGCAGTATTTT.

The CDR3 coding sequence is TGTGCCAGCAGTTTCAGGGGATTTTTGAACACTGAAGCTTTCTTT. It specifies CASSFRGFLNTEAFF. This chain links TRBV28 with TRBJ1-1; possibly TRBD1 for D (6 bases). The CDR3 spans 15 residues. CDR1 is MDHEN, CDR2 SYDVKM, per germline. The germline V and J ends were trimmed by 3 bases and 0 bases, with 11 bases remaining between them.

The rearrangement uses TRBV28 and TRBJ2-7, with TRBD1 matching 9 bases. CDR1 MDHEN and CDR2 SYDVKM come from the germline V gene. Trimming at V came to 5 bases and at J to 3 bases, leaving 8 bases not matched to a gene. The CDR3 has 15 amino acids. CDR3 protein: CASSGGTGRSYEQYF. The CDR3 region has the DNA TGTGCCAGCAGTGGGGGGACAGGGAGGAGCTACGAGCAGTACTTC.

The V call is TRBV28, the J call TRBJ1-5; D call uncertain. Germline loops: CDR1 MDHEN, CDR2 SYDVKM. V lost 5 bases to trimming and J lost 7 bases, with 12 bases between them. The CDR3 spans 13 residues. Written as DNA, the CDR3 is TGTGCCAGCAGTCCAACGACAAAACAGCCCCAGCATTTT. Translation gives CASSPTTKQPQHF. The full variable domain, its missing parts supplied by reference TRBV28 and TRBJ1-5, is DVKVTQSSRYLVKRTGEKVFLECVQDMDHENMFWYRQDPGLGLRLIYFSYDVKMKEKGDIPEGYSVSREKKERFSLILESASTNQTSMYLCASSPTTKQPQHFGDGTRLSIL.

The genes are TRBV25-1 and TRBJ2-1, with a tentative D call TRBD1 (5 bases). Germline V CDR1 and CDR2: MGHDK, SYGVNS. The CDR3 runs to 15 residues. V gave up 1 base and J gave up 7 bases, with 14 bases separating them. CDR3 loop: CASSELPRERNEQFF. CDR3 sequence (DNA): TGTGCCAGCAGTGAATTACCCAGGGAAAGGAATGAGCAGTTCTTC. Complete variable domain (other parts from reference TRBV25-1 and TRBJ2-1): EADIYQTPRYLVIGTGKKITLECSQTMGHDKMYWYQQDPGMELHLIHYSYGVNSTEKGDLSSESTVSRIRTEHFPLTLESARPSHTSQYLCASSELPRERNEQFFGPGTRLTVL.

This clone appeared a single time. The chain uses TRBV4-1 and TRBJ2-3; TRBD2 is a possible D gene (5 bases). The CDR3 extends over 17 amino acids. The V gene lost 0 bases and the J gene lost 1 base, with 14 bases spanning the gap. Germline V gene lookup returns CDR1 MGHRA and CDR2 YSYEKL. CDR3 DNA sequence: TGCGCCAGCAGCCAAGATCAACTAGGCTCCGGCACAGATACGCAGTATTTT. Its protein product is CASSQDQLGSGTDTQYF.

The genes are TRBV5-1 and TRBJ1-2; D may be TRBD1 (5 bases). The CDR3 has 15 amino acids. CDR1 and CDR2 from the germline V gene are SGHRS and YFSETQ. V lost 1 base and J lost 3, with 13 bases in between. This CDR3 reads CASSLSPGFDYGYTF. The CDR3 DNA sequence: TGCGCCAGCAGCTTGAGTCCAGGGTTCGACTATGGCTACACCTTC.

This clone was recorded once. V is TRBV5-1 and J is TRBJ2-4, with D perhaps TRBD1 (5 bases). Germline V CDR1 and CDR2: SGHRS, YFSETQ. CDR3 size: 14 residues. Trimming left V 0 bases short and J 13 bases short, with 17 bases between. CDR3: CASSLAGRQVKQYF. Here the CDR3 DNA reads TGCGCCAGCAGCTTGGCAGGGCGTCAGGTAAAACAGTACTTC. Full variable domain (rest looked up from reference TRBV5-1 and TRBJ2-4): KAGVTQTPRYLIKTRGQQVTLSCSPISGHRSVSWYQQTPGQGLQFLFEYFSETQRNKGNFPGRFSGRQFSNSRSEMNVSTLELGDSALYLCASSLAGRQVKQYFGAGTRLSVL.

The genes are TRBV28 and TRBJ2-1, with D perhaps assigned TRBD1 or TRBD2 (5 bases each). CDR3 length: 15 amino acids. Germline V gene data show CDR1 as MDHEN and CDR2 as SYDVKM. Trimming left V 2 bases short and J 5 bases short, with 13 bases between. CDR3 nucleotide sequence: TGTGCCAGCAGTTTAGAAGGGGCGGGTCACAATGAGCAGTTCTTC. This codes for CASSLEGAGHNEQFF.

The CDR3 reads CASSLDRALYGTTMFF. The CDR3 DNA sequence: TGTGCCAGCAGCTTGGACAGGGCTTTATATGGAACGACAATGTTTTTT. The rearrangement uses TRBV5-5 and TRBJ1-4; D is perhaps TRBD1 (6 bases). CDR1 and CDR2 from the germline V gene are SGHKS and YYEKEE (reference sequence). The CDR3 sequence is 16 residues long. The germline V and J ends were trimmed by 0 bases and 15 bases, with 24 bases remaining between them.

The chain employs TRBV19 and TRBJ2-5; a possible D gene is TRBD2 (6 bases). CDR1 is LNHDA and CDR2 is SQIVND in the germline V gene (reference sequence). V was clipped by 2 bases and J by 0 bases, with 7 bases between them. This CDR3 has 14 amino acids. CDR3 sequence (DNA): TGTGCCAGTAGTATAACTAGCTACCAAGAGACCCAGTACTTC. It translates to CASSITSYQETQYF.

V usage is TRBV18 and J usage is TRBJ1-5; D unresolved. The germline V and J ends were trimmed by 1 base and 8 bases, with 9 bases remaining between them. CDR3 length equals 13 residues. Per germline, CDR1 KGHSH and CDR2 LQKENI. This CDR3 is CASSPRGGEPQHF. DNA of the CDR3: TGTGCCAGCTCACCACGGGGTGGGGAGCCCCAGCATTTT. Full variable domain (missing parts from reference TRBV18 and TRBJ1-5): NAGVMQNPRHLVRRRGQEARLRCSPMKGHSHVYWYRQLPEEGLKFMVYLQKENIIDESGMPKERFSAEFPKEGPSILRIQQVVRGDSAAYFCASSPRGGEPQHFGDGTRLSIL.

This clone was seen once. This chain joins TRBV24-1 and TRBJ1-1; D is undetermined. V was trimmed by 2 bases and J by 4 bases, leaving 13 bases between them. Germline assignment: CDR1 KGHDR and CDR2 SFDVKD. The CDR3 loop spans 15 amino acids. The CDR3 DNA reads as TGTGCCACCAGTGATTCTAAGGTGGGCTTCACTGAAGCTTTCTTT. Protein: CATSDSKVGFTEAFF.

On this clone: Other nucleotide sequences from this sample produce the same CDR3. This rearrangement joins TRBV19 to TRBJ2-1; D is undetermined. The CDR3 has 16 amino acids. Germline V gene data show CDR1 as LNHDA and CDR2 as SQIVND (reference sequence). Trimming shortened V by 5 bases and J by 0 bases, and 14 bases separated the two germline ends. The CDR3 here is CASSVMGPPSYNEQFF. The CDR3 region has the DNA TGTGCCAGTAGTGTCATGGGTCCTCCCTCCTACAATGAGCAGTTCTTC. The whole variable domain, filled in from reference TRBV19 and TRBJ2-1, reads DGGITQSPKYLFRKEGQNVTLSCEQNLNHDAMYWYRQDPGQGLRLIYYSQIVNDFQKGDIAEGYSVSREKKESFPLTVTSAQKNPTAFYLCASSVMGPPSYNEQFFGPGTRLTVL.

The chain recombines TRBV30 with TRBJ1-6; TRBD1 might be the D (6 bases). The V and J ends lost 0 bases and 5 bases respectively, with 11 bases between them. This CDR3 spans 15 amino acids. Germline CDR1 and CDR2: GTSNPN and SVGIG (reference sequence). The CDR3 is CAWSVHRVNNSPLHF. CDR3 nucleotide sequence: TGTGCCTGGAGTGTACACAGGGTGAATAATTCACCCCTCCACTTT.

In its sample, this clone was seen once. The rearrangement joins TRBV9 to TRBJ1-1, with D tentatively TRBD1 (5 bases). The CDR3 sequence is 15 residues long. Trimming cost V 4 bases and J 3 bases, with 16 bases left between them. Per germline, CDR1 SGDLS and CDR2 YYNGEE. The CDR3: CASSTQGREDTEAFF. CDR3 sequence (DNA): TGTGCCAGCAGCACCCAAGGCAGGGAGGACACTGAAGCTTTCTTT.

The V call is TRBV30, the J call TRBJ2-1, with D possibly matching TRBD2 (5 bases). CDR1 and CDR2 from the germline V gene are GTSNPN and SVGIG (reference sequence). Between the trimmed V and J ends, which lost 3 bases and 0 bases, there was a span of 9 bases. The CDR3 length is 14 residues. CDR3 amino acids: CAWSEDSSYNEQFF. CDR3 sequence (DNA): TGTGCCTGGAGCGAGGACTCCTCCTACAATGAGCAGTTCTTC.

V usage is TRBV6-5 and J usage is TRBJ1-1, with TRBD1 as a possible D gene (6 bases). CDR3 length: 13 residues. From germline, CDR1 is MNHEY and CDR2 SVGAGI. Trimming cost V 3 bases and J 4 bases, with 9 bases left between them. The CDR3 here is CASSYNRVTEAFF. The CDR3 nucleotides read TGTGCCAGCAGTTATAACAGGGTCACTGAAGCTTTCTTT.

The chain links TRBV9 to TRBJ2-1; TRBD2 matches at 9 bases. This CDR3 region has 16 residues. V was clipped by 5 bases and J by 4 bases; unmatched bases: 10. The germline V gene encodes CDR1 SGDLS and CDR2 YYNGEE. This CDR3 reads CASSEGAGGPYNEQFF. As DNA, the CDR3 is TGTGCCAGCAGTGAAGGGGCGGGGGGGCCTTACAATGAGCAGTTCTTC.

This rearrangement joins TRBV5-4 to TRBJ2-2, with 9 bases identical to TRBD1. The CDR3 sequence is 16 residues long. V lost 2 bases, J lost 2 bases, and 4 bases stayed unmatched. The V gene's germline CDR1 is SGHNT and CDR2 YYREEE (reference sequence). CDR3 sequence reads: CASSFEQGANTGELFF. In nucleotides, the CDR3 is TGTGCCAGCAGCTTCGAACAGGGGGCAAACACCGGGGAGCTGTTTTTT.

The chain has TRBV5-1 and TRBJ2-1; no firm D call. The germline V gene encodes CDR1 SGHRS and CDR2 YFSETQ. CDR3 size: 13 residues. V lost 0 bases, J lost 8 bases, and 9 bases lay in between. In nucleotides, the CDR3 is TGCGCCAGCAGCTTGGACAGAAGGGATGAGCAGTTCTTC. It codes for CASSLDRRDEQFF.